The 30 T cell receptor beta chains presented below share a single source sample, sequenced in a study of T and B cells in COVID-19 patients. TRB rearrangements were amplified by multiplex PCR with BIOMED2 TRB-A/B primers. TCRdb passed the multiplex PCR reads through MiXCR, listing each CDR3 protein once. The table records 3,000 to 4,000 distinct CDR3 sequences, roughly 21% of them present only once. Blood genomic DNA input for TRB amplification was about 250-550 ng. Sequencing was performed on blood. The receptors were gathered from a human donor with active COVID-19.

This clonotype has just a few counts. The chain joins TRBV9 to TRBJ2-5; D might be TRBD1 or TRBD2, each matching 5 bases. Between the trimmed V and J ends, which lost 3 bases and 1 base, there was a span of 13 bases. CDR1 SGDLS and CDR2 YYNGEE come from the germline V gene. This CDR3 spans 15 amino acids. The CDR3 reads CASSAGQGIQETQYF. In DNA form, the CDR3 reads TGTGCCAGCAGCGCGGGGCAGGGCATCCAAGAGACCCAGTACTTC.

Here the CDR3 DNA reads TGCAGTGCTAGCGGGACAATTTATCAGCCCCAGCATTTT. It translates to CSASGTIYQPQHF. The genes are TRBV20-1 and TRBJ1-5; D perhaps matches TRBD1 (6 bases). Germline-derived CDR1 and CDR2 are DFQATT and SNEGSKA (reference sequence). This CDR3 region has 13 residues. V was clipped by 3 bases and J by 5 bases, with 11 bases between them.

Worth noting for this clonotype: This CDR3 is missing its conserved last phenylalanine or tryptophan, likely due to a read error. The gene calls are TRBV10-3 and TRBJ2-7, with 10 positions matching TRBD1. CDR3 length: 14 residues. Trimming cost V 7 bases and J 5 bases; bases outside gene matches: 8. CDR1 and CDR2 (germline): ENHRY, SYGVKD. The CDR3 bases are TGTGCCATCAACAAAGGACAGGGGGAGAACGAGCAGTACATC. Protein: CAINKGQGENEQYI.

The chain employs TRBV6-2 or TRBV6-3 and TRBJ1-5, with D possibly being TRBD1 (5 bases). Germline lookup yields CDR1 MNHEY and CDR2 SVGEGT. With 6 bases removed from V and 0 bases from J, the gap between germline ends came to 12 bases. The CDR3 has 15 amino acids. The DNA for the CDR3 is TGTGCCAGCAGACGGGACCGCAATAGCAATCAGCCCCAGCATTTT. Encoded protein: CASRRDRNSNQPQHF.

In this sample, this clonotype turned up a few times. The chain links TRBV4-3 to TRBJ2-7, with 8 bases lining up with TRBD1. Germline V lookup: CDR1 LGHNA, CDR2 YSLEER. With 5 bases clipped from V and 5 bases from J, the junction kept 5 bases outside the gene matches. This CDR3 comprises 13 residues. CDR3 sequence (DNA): TGCGCCAGCAGCTCCTGGACAGGGAACGAGCAGTACTTC. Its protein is CASSSWTGNEQYF.

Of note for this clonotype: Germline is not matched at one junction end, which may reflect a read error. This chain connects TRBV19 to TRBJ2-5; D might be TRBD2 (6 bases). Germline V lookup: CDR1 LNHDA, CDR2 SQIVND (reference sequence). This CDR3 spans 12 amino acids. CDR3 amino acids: CAIGHNRETHYF. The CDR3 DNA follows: TGTGCCATTGGTCATAATCGGGAGACCCACTACTTC.

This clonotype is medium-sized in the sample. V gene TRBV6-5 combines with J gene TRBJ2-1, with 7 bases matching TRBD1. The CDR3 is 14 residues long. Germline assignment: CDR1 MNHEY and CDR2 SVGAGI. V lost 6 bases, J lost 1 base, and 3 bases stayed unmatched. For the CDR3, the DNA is TGTGCCAGCAGAGAACAGGGGTCCTACAATGAGCAGTTCTTC. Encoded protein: CASREQGSYNEQFF.

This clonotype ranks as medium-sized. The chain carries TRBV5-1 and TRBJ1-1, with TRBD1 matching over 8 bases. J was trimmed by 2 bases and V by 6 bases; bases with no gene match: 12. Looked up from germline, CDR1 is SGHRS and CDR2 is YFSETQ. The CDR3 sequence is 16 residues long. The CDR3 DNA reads TGCGCCAGCACCTCGCGTCCAGGGGGCGATAACACTGAAGCTTTCTTT. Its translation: CASTSRPGGDNTEAFF.

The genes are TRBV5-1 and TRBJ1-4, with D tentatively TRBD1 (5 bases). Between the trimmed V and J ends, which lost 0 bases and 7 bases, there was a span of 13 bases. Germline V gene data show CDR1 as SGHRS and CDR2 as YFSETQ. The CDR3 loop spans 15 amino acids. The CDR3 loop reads CASSLVGRDGEKLFF. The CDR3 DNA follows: TGCGCCAGCAGCTTGGTAGGTAGGGACGGTGAAAAACTGTTTTTT.

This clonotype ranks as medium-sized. The DNA of the CDR3 is TGTGCCAGCAGCCTCTGGGCAGATACGCAGTATTTT. Its protein product is CASSLWADTQYF. The chain carries TRBV5-5 and TRBJ2-3; D gene unclear. This CDR3 has 12 amino acids. Trimming cost V 4 bases and J 4 bases, with 7 bases left between them. Germline CDR1 is SGHKS and CDR2 is YYEKEE (reference sequence).

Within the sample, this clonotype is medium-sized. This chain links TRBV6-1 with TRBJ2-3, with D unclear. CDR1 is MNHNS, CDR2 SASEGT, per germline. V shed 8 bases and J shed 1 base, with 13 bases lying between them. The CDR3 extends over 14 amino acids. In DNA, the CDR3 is TGTGCCAGCCTCCACCGTGGGGGCACAGATACGCAGTATTTT. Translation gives CASLHRGGTDTQYF.

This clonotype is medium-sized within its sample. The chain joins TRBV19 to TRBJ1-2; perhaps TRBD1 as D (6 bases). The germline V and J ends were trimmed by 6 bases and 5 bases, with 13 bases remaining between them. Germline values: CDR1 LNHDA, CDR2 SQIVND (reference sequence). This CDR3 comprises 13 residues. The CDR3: CASRPGQPYGYTF. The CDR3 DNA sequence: TGTGCCAGTAGACCAGGACAGCCTTATGGCTACACCTTC.

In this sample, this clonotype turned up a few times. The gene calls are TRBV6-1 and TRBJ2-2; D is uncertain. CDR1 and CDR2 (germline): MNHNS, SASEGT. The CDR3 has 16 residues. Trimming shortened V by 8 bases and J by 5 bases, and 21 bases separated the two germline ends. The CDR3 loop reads CASSLSQATVTGELFF. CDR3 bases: TGTGCCAGCTCCCTTTCCCAGGCTACTGTGACCGGGGAGCTGTTTTTT.

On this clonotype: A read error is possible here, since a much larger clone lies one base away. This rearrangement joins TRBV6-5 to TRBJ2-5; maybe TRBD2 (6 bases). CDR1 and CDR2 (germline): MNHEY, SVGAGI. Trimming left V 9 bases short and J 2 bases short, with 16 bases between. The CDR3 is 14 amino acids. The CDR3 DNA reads TGTGCCAGAAGTGAATTTGCGGGGCAAGAGACCCAGTACTTC. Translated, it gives CARSEFAGQETQYF.

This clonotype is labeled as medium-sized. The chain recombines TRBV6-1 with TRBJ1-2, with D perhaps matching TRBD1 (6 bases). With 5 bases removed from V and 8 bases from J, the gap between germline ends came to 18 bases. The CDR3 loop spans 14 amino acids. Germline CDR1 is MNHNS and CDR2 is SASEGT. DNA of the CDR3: TGTGCCAGCAGTACTCAGGGGAAGGTATGGGGCTACACCTTC. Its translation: CASSTQGKVWGYTF.

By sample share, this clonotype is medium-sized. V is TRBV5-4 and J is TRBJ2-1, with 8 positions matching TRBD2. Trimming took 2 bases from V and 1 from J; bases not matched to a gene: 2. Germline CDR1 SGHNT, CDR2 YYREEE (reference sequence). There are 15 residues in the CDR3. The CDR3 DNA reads TGTGCCAGCAGCTTCGGGGGGGGTTCCTACAATGAGCAGTTCTTC. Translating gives CASSFGGGSYNEQFF.

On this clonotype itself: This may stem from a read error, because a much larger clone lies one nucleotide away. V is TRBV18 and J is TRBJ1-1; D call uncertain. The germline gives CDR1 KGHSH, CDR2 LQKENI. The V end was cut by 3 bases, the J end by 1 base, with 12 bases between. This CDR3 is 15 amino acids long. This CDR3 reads CASSPVPMGNTEAFF. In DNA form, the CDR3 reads TGTGCCAGCTCACCGGTTCCCATGGGGAACACTGAAGCTTTCTTT.

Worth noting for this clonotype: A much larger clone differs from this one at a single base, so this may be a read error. Written as DNA, the CDR3 is TGTGCCATGTCGTCGACACAGCAGAACTATGGCTACACCTTC. It yields the protein CAMSSTQQNYGYTF. The rearrangement joins TRBV10-3 to TRBJ1-2, with D hard to call. Germline assignment: CDR1 ENHRY and CDR2 SYGVKD. CDR3 length: 14 residues. V lost 9 bases, J lost 2 bases, and 16 bases lay in between.

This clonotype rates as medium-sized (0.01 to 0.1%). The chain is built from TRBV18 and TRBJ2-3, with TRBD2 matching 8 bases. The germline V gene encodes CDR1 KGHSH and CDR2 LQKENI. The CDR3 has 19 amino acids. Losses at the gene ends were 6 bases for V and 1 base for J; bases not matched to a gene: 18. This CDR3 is CASSSLGPVSGVGTDTQYF. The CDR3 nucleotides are TGTGCCAGCTCCTCACTCGGTCCGGTTAGCGGGGTTGGCACAGATACGCAGTATTTT.

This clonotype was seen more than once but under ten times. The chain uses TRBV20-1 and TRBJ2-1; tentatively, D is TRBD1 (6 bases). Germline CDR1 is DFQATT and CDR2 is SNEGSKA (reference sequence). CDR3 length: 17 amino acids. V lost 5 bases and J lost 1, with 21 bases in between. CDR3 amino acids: CSARYGTWALSYNEQFF. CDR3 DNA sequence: TGCAGTGCTCGCTACGGGACATGGGCCCTATCCTACAATGAGCAGTTCTTC.

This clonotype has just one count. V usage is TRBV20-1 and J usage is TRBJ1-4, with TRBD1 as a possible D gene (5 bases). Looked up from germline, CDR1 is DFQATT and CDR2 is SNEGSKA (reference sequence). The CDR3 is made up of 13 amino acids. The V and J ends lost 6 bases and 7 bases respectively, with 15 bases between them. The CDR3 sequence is CSATEGPSEKLFF. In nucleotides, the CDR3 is TGCAGTGCGACAGAGGGGCCCAGTGAAAAACTGTTTTTT.

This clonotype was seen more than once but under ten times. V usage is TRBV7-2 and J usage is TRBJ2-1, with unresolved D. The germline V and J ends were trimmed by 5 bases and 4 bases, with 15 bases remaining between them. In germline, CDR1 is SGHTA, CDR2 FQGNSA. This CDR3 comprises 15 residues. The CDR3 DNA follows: TGTGCCAGCAGCCCCGGGCCTCTACCATACAATGAGCAGTTCTTC. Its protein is CASSPGPLPYNEQFF. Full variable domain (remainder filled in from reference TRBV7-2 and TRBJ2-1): GAGVSQSPSNKVTEKGKDVELRCDPISGHTALYWYRQSLGQGLEFLIYFQGNSAPDKSGLPSDRFSAERTGGSVSTLTIQRTQQEDSAVYLCASSPGPLPYNEQFFGPGTRLTVL.

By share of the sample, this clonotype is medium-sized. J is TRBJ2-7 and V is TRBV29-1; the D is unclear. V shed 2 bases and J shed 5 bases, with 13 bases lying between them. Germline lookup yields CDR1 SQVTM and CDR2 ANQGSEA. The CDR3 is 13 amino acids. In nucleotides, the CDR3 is TGCAGCGTTGAATTGGGGTTCAACGACGAGCAGTACTTC. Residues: CSVELGFNDEQYF.

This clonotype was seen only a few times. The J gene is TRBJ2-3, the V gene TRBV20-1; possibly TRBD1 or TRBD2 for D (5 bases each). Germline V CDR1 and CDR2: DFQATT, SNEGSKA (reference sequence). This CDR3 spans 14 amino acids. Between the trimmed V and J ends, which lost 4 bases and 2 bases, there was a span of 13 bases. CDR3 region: CSATIPGATDTQYF. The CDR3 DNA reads TGCAGTGCTACCATCCCCGGGGCCACAGATACGCAGTATTTT.

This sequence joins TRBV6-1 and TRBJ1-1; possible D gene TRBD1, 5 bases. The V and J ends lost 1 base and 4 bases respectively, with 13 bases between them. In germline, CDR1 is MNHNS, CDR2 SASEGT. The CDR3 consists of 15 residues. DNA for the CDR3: TGTGCCAGCAGTGAAGTGGGGGGAGGCGGCACTGAAGCTTTCTTT. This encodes CASSEVGGGGTEAFF.

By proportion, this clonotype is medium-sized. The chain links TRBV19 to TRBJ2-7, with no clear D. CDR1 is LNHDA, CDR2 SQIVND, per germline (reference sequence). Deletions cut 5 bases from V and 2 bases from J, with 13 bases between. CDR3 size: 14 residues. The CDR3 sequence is CASSRLGPAYEQYF. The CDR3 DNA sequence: TGTGCCAGTAGTCGTTTGGGTCCCGCCTACGAGCAGTACTTC.

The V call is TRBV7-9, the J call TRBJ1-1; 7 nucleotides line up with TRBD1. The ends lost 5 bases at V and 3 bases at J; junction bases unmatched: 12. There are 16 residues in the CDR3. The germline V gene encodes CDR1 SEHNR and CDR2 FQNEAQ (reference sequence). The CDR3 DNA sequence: TGTGCCAGCAGCCCTGGCTGGACAGGCCAGGACACTGAAGCTTTCTTT. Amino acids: CASSPGWTGQDTEAFF.

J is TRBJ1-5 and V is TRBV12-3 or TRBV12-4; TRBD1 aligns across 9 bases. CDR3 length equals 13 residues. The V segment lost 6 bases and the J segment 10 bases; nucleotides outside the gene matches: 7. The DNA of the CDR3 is TGTGCCAGCAGAGAACAGGGGGCCGATCCCCAGCATTTT. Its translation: CASREQGADPQHF.

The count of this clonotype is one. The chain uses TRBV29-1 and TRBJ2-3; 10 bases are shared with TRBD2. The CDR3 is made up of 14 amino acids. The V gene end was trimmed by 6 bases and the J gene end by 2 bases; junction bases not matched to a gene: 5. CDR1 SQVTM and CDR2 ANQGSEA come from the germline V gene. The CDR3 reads CSVGSGGPTDTQYF. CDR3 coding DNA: TGCAGCGTGGGTAGCGGGGGGCCCACAGATACGCAGTATTTT.

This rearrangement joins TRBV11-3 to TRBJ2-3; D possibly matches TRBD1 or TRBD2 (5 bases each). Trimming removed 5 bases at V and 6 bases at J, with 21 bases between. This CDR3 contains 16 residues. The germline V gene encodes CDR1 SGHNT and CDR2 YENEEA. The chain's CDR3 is CASSPNPGRGADTQYF. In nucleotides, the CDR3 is TGTGCCAGCAGCCCCAATCCGGGACGGGGCGCGGATACGCAGTATTTT.